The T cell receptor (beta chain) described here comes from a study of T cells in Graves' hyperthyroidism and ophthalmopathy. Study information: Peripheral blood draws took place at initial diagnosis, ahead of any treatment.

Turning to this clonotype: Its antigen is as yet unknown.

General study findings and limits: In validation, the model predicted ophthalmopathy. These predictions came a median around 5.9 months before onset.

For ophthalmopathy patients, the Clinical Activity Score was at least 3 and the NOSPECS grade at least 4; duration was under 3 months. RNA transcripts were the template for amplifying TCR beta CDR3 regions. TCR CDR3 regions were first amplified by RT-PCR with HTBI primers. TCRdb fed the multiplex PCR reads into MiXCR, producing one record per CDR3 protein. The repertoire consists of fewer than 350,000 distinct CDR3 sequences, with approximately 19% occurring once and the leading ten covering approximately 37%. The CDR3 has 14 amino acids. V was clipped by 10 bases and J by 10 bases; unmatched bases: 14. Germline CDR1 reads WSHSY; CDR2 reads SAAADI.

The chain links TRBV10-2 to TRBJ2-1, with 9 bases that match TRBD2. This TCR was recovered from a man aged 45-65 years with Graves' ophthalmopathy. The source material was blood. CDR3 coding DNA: TGCGCCATCAAAGCGGGACTAGCCTCCGAGGAGCAGTTCTTC. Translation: CAIKAGLASEEQFF.